Shown below are 29 T cell receptor beta chains from a single sample sequenced in a study of blood T cell repertoires in COVID-19 (dated by TCRdb to between 2020 and 2021). Library prep was done by the immunoSEQ multiplex PCR assay. Entries here come from immuneACCESS through TCRdb and include only in-frame sequences with V and J called. Some clones fail to appear in such tables; in the studies checked, an unresolved V gene covers under half of the shortfall, and the cause of the remainder is unknown. This sample lists about 120,000 clones; 90% were detected once. About 3.5% of the sample rests with the top ten. The sequenced material came from peripheral blood. The source is a man aged 50 to 60 with active COVID-19.

This chain joins TRBV5-1 and TRBJ2-3; D might be TRBD2 (5 bases). The CDR3 is 15 residues long. Germline V gene lookup returns CDR1 SGHRS and CDR2 YFSETQ. With 5 bases removed from V and 0 bases from J, the gap between germline ends came to 13 bases. In DNA form, the CDR3 reads TGCGCCAGCAGACAAGGGAGAAGTAGCACAGATACGCAGTATTTT. This encodes CASRQGRSSTDTQYF.

For the CDR3, the DNA is TGTGCCTGGAGTGTCAGCGGGAGGGCCGGGGAGACCCAGTACTTC. It translates to CAWSVSGRAGETQYF. The chain employs TRBV30 and TRBJ2-5; 10 bases line up with TRBD2. Germline-derived CDR1 and CDR2 are GTSNPN and SVGIG (reference sequence). Losses at the gene ends were 0 bases for V and 5 bases for J; bases not matched to a gene: 6. The CDR3 sequence is 15 residues long.

V and J are TRBV19 and TRBJ2-7; tentatively, D is TRBD1 (6 bases). Trimming left V 6 bases short and J 4 bases short, with 16 bases between. The CDR3 contains 14 residues. Germline CDR1 reads LNHDA; CDR2 reads SQIVND (reference sequence). The chain's CDR3 is CASSGGGALYEQYF. The CDR3 region has the DNA TGTGCCAGTAGCGGTGGGGGCGCGCTTTACGAGCAGTACTTC.

V usage is TRBV4-1 and J usage is TRBJ1-2; D is perhaps TRBD1 (5 bases). The CDR3 spans 15 residues. Looked up from germline, CDR1 is MGHRA and CDR2 is YSYEKL. With 0 bases removed from V and 1 base from J, the gap between germline ends came to 9 bases. CDR3 in amino acids: CASSQDQTVNYGYTF. CDR3 nucleotides: TGCGCCAGCAGCCAAGATCAGACAGTTAACTATGGCTACACCTTC.

The chain joins TRBV9 to TRBJ2-7; TRBD1 matches 7 bases. The ends lost 7 bases at V and 2 bases at J; junction bases unmatched: 3. The CDR3 extends over 12 amino acids. Per germline, CDR1 SGDLS and CDR2 YYNGEE. The CDR3 DNA reads TGTGCCAGCCAGGGGGATACCTACGAGCAGTACTTC. Protein: CASQGDTYEQYF.

The chain couples TRBV20-1 to TRBJ1-5; D remains ambiguous. Between the trimmed V and J ends, which lost 3 bases and 2 bases, there was a span of 17 bases. Germline CDR1 reads DFQATT; CDR2 reads SNEGSKA (reference sequence). This CDR3 region has 16 residues. The DNA for the CDR3 is TGCAGTGCTAGTGGTGGAGGCCCTTGGGGCAATCAGCCCCAGCATTTT. Amino acid sequence: CSASGGGPWGNQPQHF.

V is TRBV12-3 or TRBV12-4 and J is TRBJ2-7; TRBD1 matches 7 bases. V was pared by 5 bases and J by 3 bases, with 4 bases of the junction left unmatched. CDR3 length: 13 residues. Written as DNA, the CDR3 is TGTGCCAGCAGTCAATCAGGGGGCTACGAGCAGTACTTC. Translation: CASSQSGGYEQYF.

The CDR3 coding sequence is TGTGCCAGCAGCGTAACAGGAGACTATGGCTACACCTTC. Translating it yields CASSVTGDYGYTF. The chain recombines TRBV9 with TRBJ1-2; a weak D match, TRBD1 (5 bases). Trimming shortened V by 1 base and J by 3 bases, and 7 bases separated the two germline ends. Per germline, CDR1 SGDLS and CDR2 YYNGEE. This CDR3 is 13 amino acids long.

This clone is a singleton in its sample. The V gene is TRBV7-9, the J gene TRBJ1-2, with 9 bases matching TRBD1. After removal of 3 bases from V and 8 bases from J, the junction contained 4 bases not matched to a gene. Germline CDR1 reads SEHNR; CDR2 reads FQNEAQ (reference sequence). The CDR3 consists of 13 residues. CDR3 sequence reads: CASSLGQGAGYTF. DNA of the CDR3: TGTGCCAGCAGCTTGGGACAGGGTGCGGGCTACACCTTC.

The chain links TRBV6-5 to TRBJ2-7; TRBD2 matches 9 bases. Trimming cost V 11 bases and J 5 bases; bases outside gene matches: 10. Germline V gene data show CDR1 as MNHEY and CDR2 as SVGAGI. The CDR3 has 13 amino acids. CDR3 region: CAGERGEGDEQYF. The CDR3 DNA is TGTGCCGGCGAGCGGGGGGAAGGCGACGAGCAGTACTTC.

The genes are TRBV5-1 and TRBJ1-1; perhaps TRBD1 as D (6 bases). Deletions cut 3 bases from V and 6 bases from J, with 12 bases between. CDR3 size: 13 residues. CDR1 and CDR2 (germline): SGHRS, YFSETQ. The CDR3 reads CASSSREGAEAFF. In DNA, the CDR3 is TGCGCCAGCAGCTCCCGGGAGGGGGCTGAAGCTTTCTTT.

J is TRBJ1-1 and V is TRBV6-2 or TRBV6-3; D gene uncertain. Germline V CDR1 and CDR2: MNHEY, SVGEGT. V lost 0 bases to trimming and J lost 1 base, with 3 bases between them. The CDR3 is 13 residues long. CDR3 sequence reads: CASSYSRNTEAFF. CDR3 nucleotides: TGTGCCAGCAGTTACTCGAGGAACACTGAAGCTTTCTTT.

CDR3 nucleotides: TGCGCCAGCAGCCCCGGGGGGATTAGCAATCAGCCCCAGCATTTT. The encoded protein is CASSPGGISNQPQHF. V gene TRBV5-1 combines with J gene TRBJ1-5; D might be TRBD1 (5 bases). V gave up 4 bases and J gave up 0 bases, with 11 bases separating them. Per germline, CDR1 SGHRS and CDR2 YFSETQ. There are 15 residues in the CDR3. The full variable domain, rest sourced from reference TRBV5-1 and TRBJ1-5, is KAGVTQTPRYLIKTRGQQVTLSCSPISGHRSVSWYQQTPGQGLQFLFEYFSETQRNKGNFPGRFSGRQFSNSRSEMNVSTLELGDSALYLCASSPGGISNQPQHFGDGTRLSIL.

V gene TRBV6-5 combines with J gene TRBJ2-3; 8 nucleotides align to TRBD2. J was trimmed by 14 bases and V by 9 bases; bases with no gene match: 10. Germline V gives CDR1 MNHEY, CDR2 SVGAGI. This CDR3 spans 11 amino acids. The CDR3 region has the DNA TGTGCCAGTTACTCGGGACTAGTCATGTATTTT. It translates to CASYSGLVMYF.

The chain uses TRBV10-2 and TRBJ1-1, with unresolved D. The V gene's germline CDR1 is WSHSY and CDR2 SAAADI. This CDR3 region has 13 residues. Trimming removed 8 bases from V and 2 bases from J, with 12 bases in between. The CDR3 loop is CASGRKSNTEAFF. The CDR3 bases are TGCGCCAGCGGGAGGAAATCCAACACTGAAGCTTTCTTT.

The chain joins TRBV3-1 (or the pseudogene TRBV3-2) to TRBJ2-3, with 10 bases lining up with TRBD2. Germline CDR1 is LGHDT and CDR2 is YNNKEL (reference sequence). The junction had 7 bases not matched to a gene; V was cut back by 4 bases and J by 3 bases. The CDR3 runs to 16 residues. The CDR3 DNA reads TGTGCCAGCAGCCGGAGCGGGAGGGGGGGAACAGATACGCAGTATTTT. This encodes CASSRSGRGGTDTQYF.

This chain uses TRBV10-2 with TRBJ2-7; 11 nucleotides align to TRBD2. CDR1 is WSHSY, CDR2 SAAADI, per germline. The CDR3 runs to 13 residues. Trimming took 6 bases from V and 6 from J; bases not matched to a gene: 4. The CDR3 bases are TGCGCCAGCAGGGTAGCGGGGGGGCGCGAGCAGTACTTC. Translated, it gives CASRVAGGREQYF.

The chain recombines TRBV7-9 with TRBJ2-6, with TRBD1 matching over 7 bases. The length of the CDR3 is 17 residues. Trimming removed 2 bases from V and 0 bases from J; junction bases left unmatched: 4. The germline CDR1 and CDR2 sequences are SEHNR and FQNEAQ (reference sequence). CDR3 protein: CASSLRDRSSGANVLTF. CDR3 nucleotide sequence: TGTGCCAGCAGCTTAAGGGACAGAAGCTCTGGGGCCAACGTCCTGACTTTC.

This clone was seen a few times. The rearrangement joins TRBV7-8 to TRBJ1-2; D is unresolved. The germline V gene encodes CDR1 SGHVS and CDR2 FQNEAQ. Trimming took off 1 base at V and 2 bases at J, with 11 bases between the two ends. The CDR3 spans 15 residues. CDR3 in DNA: TGTGCCAGCAGCTTAGGTTCTCGGGAGAACTATGGCTACACCTTC. Protein: CASSLGSRENYGYTF.

The V gene is TRBV7-2, the J gene TRBJ2-1; 10 bases are shared with TRBD2. Losses at the gene ends were 2 bases for V and 6 bases for J; bases not matched to a gene: 4. CDR3 length: 15 amino acids. Germline CDR1 SGHTA, CDR2 FQGNSA. The CDR3 bases are TGTGCCAGCAGCTTACCCTGGACTAGCGGCAATGAGCAGTTCTTC. The encoded protein is CASSLPWTSGNEQFF.

The chain carries TRBV4-1 and TRBJ1-1; tentatively, D is TRBD1 (6 bases). There are 14 residues in the CDR3. Germline V gene data show CDR1 as MGHRA and CDR2 as YSYEKL. V was shortened by 6 bases and J by 1 base, with 12 bases between the two germline ends. The CDR3 coding sequence is TGCGCCAGCAGAGGGACATTAAAGAACACTGAAGCTTTCTTT. It yields the protein CASRGTLKNTEAFF.

The gene calls are TRBV2 and TRBJ2-4; TRBD2 aligns across 7 bases. This CDR3 is built from 15 residues. V shed 6 bases and J 1 base; nucleotides not matched to a gene: 6. Germline V gene lookup returns CDR1 SNHLY and CDR2 FYNNEI. DNA for the CDR3: TGTGCCAGCAGCCCCCTGGGGGGGGCCAAAAACATTCAGTACTTC. Translation: CASSPLGGAKNIQYF.

The V gene is TRBV11-3, the J gene TRBJ2-1; 9 nucleotides align to TRBD1. The CDR3 has 17 amino acids. Trimming took 4 bases from V and 0 from J; bases not matched to a gene: 7. The V gene's germline CDR1 is SGHNT and CDR2 YENEEA. CDR3 amino acids: CASSWNDRGSSYNEQFF. CDR3 sequence (DNA): TGTGCCAGCAGCTGGAATGACAGGGGGAGCTCCTACAATGAGCAGTTCTTC.

This clone was observed a single time. The V gene is TRBV18, the J gene TRBJ2-7, with a possible D match to TRBD1 (6 bases). The germline gives CDR1 KGHSH, CDR2 LQKENI. This CDR3 has 14 amino acids. Trimming took 2 bases from V and 5 from J, leaving 13 bases between them. The chain's CDR3 is CASSPSVTGHEQYF. CDR3 DNA sequence: TGTGCCAGCTCACCATCGGTCACAGGGCACGAGCAGTACTTC.

This clone was seen just once. J is TRBJ2-3 and V is TRBV3-1 (or the pseudogene TRBV3-2), with D possibly being TRBD2 (7 bases). The CDR3 contains 15 residues. V was shortened by 4 bases and J by 6 bases, with 17 bases between the two germline ends. The germline V gene encodes CDR1 LGHDT and CDR2 YNNKEL (reference sequence). CDR3 region: CASSPRGGAWDTQYF. DNA for the CDR3: TGTGCCAGCAGCCCCAGGGGAGGGGCGTGGGATACGCAGTATTTT.

This rearrangement joins TRBV2 to TRBJ1-2; no clear D gene. The V end was cut by 11 bases, the J end by 3 bases, with 10 bases between. Germline CDR1 reads SNHLY; CDR2 reads FYNNEI. The CDR3 consists of 11 residues. CDR3 in amino acids: CAGRLDYGYTF. CDR3 sequence (DNA): TGTGCCGGAAGACTTGACTATGGCTACACCTTC.

The rearrangement links TRBV27 to TRBJ2-1; D is perhaps TRBD1 (6 bases). The CDR3 covers 15 residues. Trimming cost V 7 bases and J 8 bases, with 21 bases left between them. Germline CDR1 and CDR2: MNHEY and SMNVEV (reference sequence). This CDR3 reads CASTQGPDRFDEQFF. The CDR3 DNA reads as TGTGCCAGCACACAAGGGCCCGACAGGTTCGATGAGCAGTTCTTC.

The count of this clone is one. This chain uses TRBV19 with TRBJ2-3, with 7 bases identical to TRBD1. This CDR3 is 17 amino acids long. J was trimmed by 0 bases and V by 1 base; bases with no gene match: 7. Per the germline V gene, CDR1 is LNHDA and CDR2 is SQIVND (reference sequence). The CDR3 here is CASSIALAGGSTDTQYF. CDR3 sequence (DNA): TGTGCCAGTAGTATAGCCCTCGCAGGGGGAAGCACAGATACGCAGTATTTT.

The rearrangement links TRBV2 to TRBJ2-6, with 9 bases fitting TRBD1. V lost 6 bases and J lost 4; bases outside the gene matches: 13. Per the germline V gene, CDR1 is SNHLY and CDR2 is FYNNEI. The CDR3 is 18 residues long. CDR3 in DNA: TGTGCCAGCAGCCACAAGACAGGGGGGCGGGGGGGGGCCAACGTCCTGACTTTC. Translation gives CASSHKTGGRGGANVLTF.